The sequence of this T cell receptor beta chain was determined in a study of T cells expressing NK-cell markers. TCRdb re-called the 5' RACE reads; every CDR3 protein appears as one record, without DNA. The table gives some 120,000 distinct CDR3 sequences; the top ten clones make up roughly 20% of it. This CDR3 contains 14 residues. Germline V gene sequence: CDR1 PRHDT, CDR2 FYEKMQ (reference sequence). The TCR comes from a woman aged 18-70 years in good health. The gene calls are TRBV13 and TRBJ1-4; the TCRdb D gene call, TRBD1, has no DNA to confirm it. The specimen sequenced was blood T cells: a sorted CD56 or NKG2C T cell subset, CD4+ or CD8+ T cells, or bulk PBMC T cells (not recorded which). This CDR3 reads CASSGGPLNEKLFF.